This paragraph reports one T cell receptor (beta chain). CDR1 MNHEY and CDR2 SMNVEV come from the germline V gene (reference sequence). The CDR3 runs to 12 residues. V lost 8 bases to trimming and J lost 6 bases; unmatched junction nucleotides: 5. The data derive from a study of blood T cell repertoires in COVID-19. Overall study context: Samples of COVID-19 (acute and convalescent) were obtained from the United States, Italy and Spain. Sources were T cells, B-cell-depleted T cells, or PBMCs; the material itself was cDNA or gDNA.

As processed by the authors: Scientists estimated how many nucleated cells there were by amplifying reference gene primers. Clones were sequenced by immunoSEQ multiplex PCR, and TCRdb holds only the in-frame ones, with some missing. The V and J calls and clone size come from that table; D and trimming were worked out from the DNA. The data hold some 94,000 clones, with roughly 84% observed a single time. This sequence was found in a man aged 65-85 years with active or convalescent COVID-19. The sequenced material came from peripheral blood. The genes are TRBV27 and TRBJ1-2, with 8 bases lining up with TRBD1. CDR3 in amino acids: CASGDRSHGYTF. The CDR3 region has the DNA TGTGCCAGCGGGGACAGGAGCCATGGCTACACCTTC.